This passage covers 23 T cell receptor beta chains from one sample sequenced in a study of blood T cell repertoires in COVID-19. Measured with immunoSEQ multiplex PCR; TCRdb has only the in-frame clones, and not every one. Of 100,000 to 120,000 clones in the sample, around 81% are singletons; the top ten hold 30% to 45%. The material sequenced was peripheral blood. The receptors were gathered from an older man with acute or convalescent COVID-19.

This chain links TRBV6-5 with TRBJ2-7; D not resolved. V was clipped by 6 bases and J by 4 bases, with 13 bases between them. CDR1 is MNHEY, CDR2 SVGAGI, per germline. CDR3 length equals 13 residues. The CDR3 nucleotides read TGTGCCAGCAGACCCGGTCCTGGTTACGAGCAGTACTTC. Translated: CASRPGPGYEQYF.

The chain is built from TRBV10-3 and TRBJ2-1; a possible D gene is TRBD1 (6 bases). The CDR3 has 15 amino acids. V was pared by 0 bases and J by 3 bases, with 9 bases between. CDR1 ENHRY and CDR2 SYGVKD come from the germline V gene. CDR3 in amino acids: CAISESGAVYNEQFF. DNA for the CDR3: TGTGCCATCAGTGAGTCGGGGGCGGTCTACAATGAGCAGTTCTTC.

The CDR3 region is CASSWYGQGSTGELFF. The CDR3, as DNA: TGCGCCAGCAGCTGGTACGGACAGGGGAGCACCGGGGAGCTGTTTTTT. V and J are TRBV5-1 and TRBJ2-2, with 9 bases matching TRBD1. V shed 3 bases and J 4 bases; nucleotides not matched to a gene: 7. Germline V gene lookup returns CDR1 SGHRS and CDR2 YFSETQ. The CDR3 spans 16 residues.

V gene TRBV7-3 combines with J gene TRBJ1-1, with 7 positions matching TRBD1. V was pared by 2 bases and J by 4 bases, with 4 bases of the junction left unmatched. CDR3 length: 14 residues. In germline, CDR1 is SGHTA, CDR2 FQGTGA. In DNA, the CDR3 is TGTGCCAGCAGCTTAGACAGGGATGCCACTGAAGCTTTCTTT. This translates into CASSLDRDATEAFF.

The chain uses TRBV12-5 and TRBJ2-7; 9 bases are a match to TRBD2. The V segment lost 4 bases and the J segment 3 bases; nucleotides outside the gene matches: 19. The length of the CDR3 is 19 residues. CDR1 and CDR2 from the germline V gene are LGHNT and FRNRAP. The DNA for the CDR3 is TGTGCTAGTGGTTCCACCGTAGCGGGAGAATATGAGACCAACTACGAGCAGTACTTC. The encoded protein is CASGSTVAGEYETNYEQYF.

The chain links TRBV27 to TRBJ2-4, with 11 bases fitting TRBD2. CDR3 length: 16 residues. V shed 5 bases, J shed 2 bases, and the junction held 5 bases outside the gene matches. The germline V gene has CDR1 MNHEY and CDR2 SMNVEV (reference sequence). CDR3 region: CASSKLAGDTKNIQYF. CDR3 nucleotide sequence: TGTGCCAGCAGTAAACTAGCGGGAGATACCAAAAACATTCAGTACTTC.

This clone showed up just a few times. For the CDR3, the DNA is TGCGCCAGCAGCTTGCCAGAGGCAGGGGGGGAGACCCAGTACTTC. It translates to CASSLPEAGGETQYF. The chain joins TRBV5-1 to TRBJ2-5, with D perhaps TRBD1 (7 bases). CDR1 is SGHRS and CDR2 is YFSETQ in the germline V gene. Deletions cut 1 base from V and 5 bases from J, with 15 bases between. The CDR3 sequence is 15 residues long.

This rearrangement joins TRBV7-2 to TRBJ2-5; 7 nucleotides agree with TRBD2. This CDR3 comprises 16 residues. CDR1 is SGHTA, CDR2 FQGNSA, per germline. The V segment lost 5 bases and the J segment 7 bases; nucleotides outside the gene matches: 16. The CDR3 DNA reads as TGTGCCAGCAGCCTCCAGAGGGCGGGAGAAGCTGGGACCCAGTACTTC. It yields the protein CASSLQRAGEAGTQYF.

The chain couples TRBV19 to TRBJ2-7; 7 bases agree with TRBD1. The CDR3 has 12 residues. The ends lost 8 bases at V and 4 bases at J; junction bases unmatched: 5. Germline lookup yields CDR1 LNHDA and CDR2 SQIVND (reference sequence). The CDR3 bases are TGTGCCAGTGAGGGACAGTCTTACGAGCAGTACTTC. Protein product: CASEGQSYEQYF.

This clone appeared a single time. This CDR3 reads CAISVGTDSNQPQHF. CDR3 sequence (DNA): TGTGCCATCAGTGTCGGGACAGACAGCAATCAGCCCCAGCATTTT. This chain connects TRBV10-3 to TRBJ1-5; 7 bases fit TRBD1. The V segment lost 4 bases and the J segment 1 base; nucleotides outside the gene matches: 4. CDR3 length equals 15 residues. Germline lookup yields CDR1 ENHRY and CDR2 SYGVKD.

This clone has just a few counts. The V and J genes are TRBV5-1 and TRBJ1-3; 7 bases align to TRBD1. V lost 4 bases and J lost 2; bases outside the gene matches: 9. This CDR3 has 16 residues. Germline assignment: CDR1 SGHRS and CDR2 YFSETQ. CDR3: CASSPDPGTAGNTIYF. CDR3 DNA: TGCGCCAGCAGCCCAGATCCCGGGACAGCTGGAAACACCATATATTTT.

This chain joins TRBV10-3 and TRBJ2-5, with 15 bases lining up with TRBD2. In germline, CDR1 is ENHRY, CDR2 SYGVKD. The ends lost 3 bases at V and 5 bases at J; junction bases unmatched: 4. The CDR3 has 16 amino acids. CDR3 loop: CAISDHGLAGGETQYF. As DNA, the CDR3 is TGTGCCATCAGTGACCACGGACTAGCGGGAGGGGAGACCCAGTACTTC.

This clone was detected a few times. This sequence joins TRBV5-1 and TRBJ2-7; the match to TRBD1 covers 9 bases. Germline assignment: CDR1 SGHRS and CDR2 YFSETQ. The CDR3 is 16 amino acids. Trimming removed 4 bases from V and 2 bases from J; junction bases left unmatched: 10. CDR3 bases: TGCGCCAGCAGCCCCCCCGGGACAGGGAATACCTACGAGCAGTACTTC. Amino acids: CASSPPGTGNTYEQYF. Full variable domain (outside the CDR3, taken from reference TRBV5-1 and TRBJ2-7): KAGVTQTPRYLIKTRGQQVTLSCSPISGHRSVSWYQQTPGQGLQFLFEYFSETQRNKGNFPGRFSGRQFSNSRSEMNVSTLELGDSALYLCASSPPGTGNTYEQYFGPGTRLTVT.

This chain links TRBV29-1 with TRBJ2-5; 7 positions match TRBD1. V trimming: 4 bases; J trimming: 3 bases; junction bases outside the gene matches: 2. This CDR3 has 12 residues. Germline-derived CDR1 and CDR2 are SQVTM and ANQGSEA. CDR3 sequence reads: CSVVGTEETQYF. The DNA for the CDR3 is TGCAGCGTTGTAGGGACAGAAGAGACCCAGTACTTC.

The CDR3 sequence: CASSHAGTVGDQPQHF. CDR3 bases: TGCGCCAGCAGCCATGCCGGGACAGTCGGGGATCAGCCCCAGCATTTT. The rearrangement uses TRBV4-1 and TRBJ1-5; 7 positions match TRBD1. The germline gives CDR1 MGHRA, CDR2 YSYEKL. This CDR3 is 16 amino acids long. V dropped 3 bases and J dropped 5; count of bases not matched to a gene: 10.

The chain recombines TRBV5-1 with TRBJ1-1; 7 nucleotides match TRBD1. The CDR3 runs to 17 residues. Looked up from germline, CDR1 is SGHRS and CDR2 is YFSETQ. Trimming at V came to 0 bases and at J to 2 bases, leaving 10 bases not matched to a gene. For the CDR3, the DNA is TGCGCCAGCAGCTTGGTACTCCTTCGGGACAGTAACACTGAAGCTTTCTTT. Translating gives CASSLVLLRDSNTEAFF.

This clone has more than one count but fewer than ten. This rearrangement joins TRBV7-9 to TRBJ1-6; perhaps TRBD1 as D (5 bases). Germline lookup yields CDR1 SEHNR and CDR2 FQNEAQ (reference sequence). The germline V and J ends were trimmed by 5 bases and 9 bases, with 8 bases remaining between them. The CDR3 spans 12 residues. The CDR3 loop reads CASSLRGSPLHF. The CDR3 region has the DNA TGTGCCAGCAGCCTTAGGGGTTCACCCCTCCACTTT.

This clone appeared once. The chain employs TRBV29-1 and TRBJ2-7, with 10 bases matching TRBD1. The germline V gene encodes CDR1 SQVTM and CDR2 ANQGSEA. The CDR3 consists of 15 residues. Losses at the gene ends were 1 base for V and 3 bases for J; bases not matched to a gene: 6. CDR3: CSVEVWDRGFYEQYF. DNA for the CDR3: TGCAGCGTTGAAGTTTGGGACAGGGGATTCTACGAGCAGTACTTC.

V gene TRBV28 combines with J gene TRBJ2-1; the D is unclear. This CDR3 comprises 13 residues. The germline V gene has CDR1 MDHEN and CDR2 SYDVKM. Deletions cut 3 bases from V and 0 bases from J, with 3 bases between. The CDR3 region has the DNA TGTGCCAGCAGTTTCAGCTCCTACAATGAGCAGTTCTTC. Amino acids: CASSFSSYNEQFF.

The V and J genes are TRBV6-2 or TRBV6-3 and TRBJ2-3, with 9 bases that match TRBD1. V trimming: 2 bases; J trimming: 3 bases; junction bases outside the gene matches: 6. The CDR3 contains 16 residues. Germline values: CDR1 MNHEY, CDR2 SVGEGT. The CDR3 sequence is CASSYGTGYGTDTQYF. The CDR3, as DNA: TGTGCCAGCAGTTACGGGACAGGGTATGGGACAGATACGCAGTATTTT.

The chain has TRBV6-6 and TRBJ2-1; 10 positions agree with TRBD2. In germline, CDR1 is MNHNY, CDR2 SVGAGI (reference sequence). The ends lost 4 bases at V and 0 bases at J; junction bases unmatched: 0. CDR3 length: 15 residues. The CDR3 sequence: CASSSSGSSYNEQFF. CDR3 bases: TGTGCCAGCAGTTCTAGCGGGAGCTCCTACAATGAGCAGTTCTTC.

The chain combines TRBV19 with TRBJ1-1; perhaps TRBD1 as D (5 bases). Germline V gene data show CDR1 as LNHDA and CDR2 as SQIVND (reference sequence). The CDR3 runs 14 residues. V was clipped by 1 base and J by 8 bases, with 14 bases between them. The CDR3 DNA sequence: TGTGCCAGTAGTATAGGAGCTTCACGGGGGGAAGCTTTCTTT. It encodes CASSIGASRGEAFF.

The genes are TRBV28 and TRBJ1-5, with 8 bases identical to TRBD1. This CDR3 is built from 13 residues. Looked up from germline, CDR1 is MDHEN and CDR2 is SYDVKM. V was clipped by 8 bases and J by 5 bases; unmatched bases: 5. Written as DNA, the CDR3 is TGTGCCAGCCGACAGGGGACTTATCAGCCCCAGCATTTT. Encoded protein: CASRQGTYQPQHF. The full variable domain, rest sourced from reference TRBV28 and TRBJ1-5, is DVKVTQSSRYLVKRTGEKVFLECVQDMDHENMFWYRQDPGLGLRLIYFSYDVKMKEKGDIPEGYSVSREKKERFSLILESASTNQTSMYLCASRQGTYQPQHFGDGTRLSIL.